This paragraph covers one T cell receptor beta chain sequence. These data originate in a study of technical replicates of blood from a handful of donors. CDR1 is ENHRY and CDR2 is SYGVKD in the germline V gene. V lost 6 bases and J lost 2; bases outside the gene matches: 3. This CDR3 is built from 13 residues. The data were produced by immunoSEQ multiplex PCR, yet TCRdb's version contains in-frame clones alone and is incomplete. Of around 89,000 clones detected, about 94% appear once; the ten largest clones hold 0.24%. The sequenced sample was T cells isolated from PBMCs. This sequence was found in a human donor in good health. The rearrangement uses TRBV10-3 and TRBJ2-7; TRBD1 matches 8 bases. As DNA, the CDR3 is TGTGCCATCAGGGGACAGGCGACCTACGAGCAGTACTTC. Protein product: CAIRGQATYEQYF.